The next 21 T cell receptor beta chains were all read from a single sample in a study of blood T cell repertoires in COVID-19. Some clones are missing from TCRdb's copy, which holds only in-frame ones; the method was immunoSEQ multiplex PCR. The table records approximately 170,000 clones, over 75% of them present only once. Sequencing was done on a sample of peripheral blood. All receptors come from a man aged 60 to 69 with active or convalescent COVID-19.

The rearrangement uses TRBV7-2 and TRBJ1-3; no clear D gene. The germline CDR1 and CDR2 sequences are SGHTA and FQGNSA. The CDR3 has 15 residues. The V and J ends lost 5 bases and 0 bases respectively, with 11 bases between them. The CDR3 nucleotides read TGTGCCAGCAGCCCCGCATCTACCTCTGGAAACACCATATATTTT. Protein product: CASSPASTSGNTIYF.

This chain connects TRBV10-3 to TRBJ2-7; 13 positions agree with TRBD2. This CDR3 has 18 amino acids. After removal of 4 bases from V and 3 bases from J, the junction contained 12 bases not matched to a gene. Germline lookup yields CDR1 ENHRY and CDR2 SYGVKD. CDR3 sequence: CAISVGFTSGGDRYEQYF. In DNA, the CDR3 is TGTGCCATCAGTGTGGGTTTCACTAGCGGGGGGGACCGCTACGAGCAGTACTTC.

DNA of the CDR3: TGTGCCAGCAGCTTTTCAGGAGGGTCCTACAATGAGCAGTTCTTC. Protein: CASSFSGGSYNEQFF. The chain recombines TRBV7-2 with TRBJ2-1, with D possibly TRBD2 on 6 matching bases. V lost 3 bases, J lost 1 base, and 10 bases lay in between. The germline CDR1 and CDR2 sequences are SGHTA and FQGNSA. This CDR3 is 15 amino acids long.

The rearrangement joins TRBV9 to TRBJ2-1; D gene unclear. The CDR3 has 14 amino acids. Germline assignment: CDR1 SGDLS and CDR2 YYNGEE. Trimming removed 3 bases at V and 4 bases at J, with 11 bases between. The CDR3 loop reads CASSGITVYNEQFF. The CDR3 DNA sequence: TGTGCCAGCAGCGGAATAACAGTTTACAATGAGCAGTTCTTC.

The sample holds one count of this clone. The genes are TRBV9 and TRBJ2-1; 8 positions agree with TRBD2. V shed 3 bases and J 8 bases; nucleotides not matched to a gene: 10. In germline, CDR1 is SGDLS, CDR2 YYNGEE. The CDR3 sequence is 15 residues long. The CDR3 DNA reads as TGTGCCAGCAGCGCCTCCGGGACTAGTCTAGATGAGCAGTTCTTC. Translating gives CASSASGTSLDEQFF.

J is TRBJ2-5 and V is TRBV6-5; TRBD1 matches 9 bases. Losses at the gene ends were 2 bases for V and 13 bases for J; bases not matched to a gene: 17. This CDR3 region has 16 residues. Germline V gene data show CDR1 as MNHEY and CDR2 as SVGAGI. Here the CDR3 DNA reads TGTGCCAGCAGTTACCCCCGGGACAGGGAGGACCGGAGGTGGTACTTC. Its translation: CASSYPRDREDRRWYF.

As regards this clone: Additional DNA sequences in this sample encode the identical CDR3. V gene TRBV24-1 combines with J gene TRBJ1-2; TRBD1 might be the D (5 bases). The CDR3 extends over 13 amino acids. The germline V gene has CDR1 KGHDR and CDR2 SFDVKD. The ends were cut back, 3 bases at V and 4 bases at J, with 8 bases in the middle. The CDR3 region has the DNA TGTGCCACCAGTGATGGCGGGACCTATGGCTACACCTTC. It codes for CATSDGGTYGYTF.

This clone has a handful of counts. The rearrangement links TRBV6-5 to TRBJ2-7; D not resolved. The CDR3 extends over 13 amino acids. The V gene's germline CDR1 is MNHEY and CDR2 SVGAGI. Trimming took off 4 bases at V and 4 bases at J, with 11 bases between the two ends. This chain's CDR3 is CASSSVSSYEQYF. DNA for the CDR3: TGTGCCAGCAGTTCCGTTAGTTCGTACGAGCAGTACTTC.

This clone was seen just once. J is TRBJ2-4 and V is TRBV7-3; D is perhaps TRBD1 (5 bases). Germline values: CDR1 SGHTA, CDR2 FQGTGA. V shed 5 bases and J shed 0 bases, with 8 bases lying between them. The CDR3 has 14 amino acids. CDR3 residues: CASSLGLAKNIQYF. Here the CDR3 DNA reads TGTGCCAGCAGCCTGGGGCTAGCCAAAAACATTCAGTACTTC.

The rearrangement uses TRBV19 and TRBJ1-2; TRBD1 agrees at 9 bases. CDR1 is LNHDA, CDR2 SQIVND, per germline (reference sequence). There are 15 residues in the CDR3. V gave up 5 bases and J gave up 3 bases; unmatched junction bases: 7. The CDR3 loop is CASSGKGQGDYGYTF. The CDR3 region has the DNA TGTGCCAGTAGTGGAAAGGGACAGGGAGACTATGGCTACACCTTC.

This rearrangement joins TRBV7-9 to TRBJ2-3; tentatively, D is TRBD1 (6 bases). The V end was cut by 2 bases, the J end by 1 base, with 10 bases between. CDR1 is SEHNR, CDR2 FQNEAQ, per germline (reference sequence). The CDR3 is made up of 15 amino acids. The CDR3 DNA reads TGTGCCAGCAGCTTAAGTGCAGGGGGCACAGATACGCAGTATTTT. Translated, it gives CASSLSAGGTDTQYF.

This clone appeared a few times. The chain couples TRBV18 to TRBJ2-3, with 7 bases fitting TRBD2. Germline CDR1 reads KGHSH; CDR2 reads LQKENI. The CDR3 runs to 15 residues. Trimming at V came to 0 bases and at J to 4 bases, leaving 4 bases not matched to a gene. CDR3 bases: TGTGCCAGCTCACCACCAGCGGGGACGCCAGATACGCAGTATTTT. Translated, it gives CASSPPAGTPDTQYF.

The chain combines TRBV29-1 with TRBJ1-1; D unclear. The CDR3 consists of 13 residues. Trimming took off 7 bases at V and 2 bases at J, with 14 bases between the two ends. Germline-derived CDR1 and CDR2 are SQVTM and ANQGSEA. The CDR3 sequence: CSGRTGYNTEAFF. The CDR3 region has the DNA TGCAGCGGCCGGACTGGTTACAACACTGAAGCTTTCTTT.

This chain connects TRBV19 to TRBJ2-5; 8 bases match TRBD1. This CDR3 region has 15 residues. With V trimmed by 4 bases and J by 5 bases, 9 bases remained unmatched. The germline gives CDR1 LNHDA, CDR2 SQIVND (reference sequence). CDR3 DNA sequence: TGTGCCAGTAGTACAAGACAGGGGTCAGCGGAGACCCAGTACTTC. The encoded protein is CASSTRQGSAETQYF.

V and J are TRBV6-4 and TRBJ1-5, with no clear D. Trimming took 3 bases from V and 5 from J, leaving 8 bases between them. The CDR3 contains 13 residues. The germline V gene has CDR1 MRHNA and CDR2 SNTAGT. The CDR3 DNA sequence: TGTGCCAGCAGTGAGCGGGTGGATCAGCCCCAGCATTTT. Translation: CASSERVDQPQHF.

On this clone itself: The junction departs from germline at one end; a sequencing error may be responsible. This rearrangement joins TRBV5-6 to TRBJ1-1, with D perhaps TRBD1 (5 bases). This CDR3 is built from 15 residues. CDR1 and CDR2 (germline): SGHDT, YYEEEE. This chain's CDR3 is CASSLAPGVNTEAFF. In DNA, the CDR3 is TGTGCCAGTAGCTTGGCCCCGGGGGTGAACACTGAAGCTTTCTTT.

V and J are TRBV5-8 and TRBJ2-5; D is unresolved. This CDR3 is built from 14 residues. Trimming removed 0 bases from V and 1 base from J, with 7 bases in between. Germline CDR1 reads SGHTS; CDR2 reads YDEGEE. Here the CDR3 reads CASSLGHLQETQYF. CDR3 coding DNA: TGTGCCAGCAGCTTGGGACACCTCCAAGAGACCCAGTACTTC.

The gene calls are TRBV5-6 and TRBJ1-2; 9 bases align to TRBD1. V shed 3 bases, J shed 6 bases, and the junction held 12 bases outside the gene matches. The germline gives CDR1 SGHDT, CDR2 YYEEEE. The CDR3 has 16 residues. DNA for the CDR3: TGTGCCAGCAGCTGGGGACAGGGTATGCCCTTGAATGGCTACACCTTC. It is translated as CASSWGQGMPLNGYTF.

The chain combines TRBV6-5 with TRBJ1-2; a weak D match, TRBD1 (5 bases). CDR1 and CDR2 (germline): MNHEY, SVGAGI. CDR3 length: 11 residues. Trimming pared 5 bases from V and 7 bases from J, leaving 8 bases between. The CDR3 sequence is CASSRGFGYTF. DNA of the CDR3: TGTGCCAGCAGTCGGGGGTTTGGCTACACCTTC.

The CDR3 DNA is TGTGCCAGCAGTTTAGGACTAGCGGGAGTCACCGGGGAGCTGTTTTTT. This codes for CASSLGLAGVTGELFF. This chain links TRBV6-5 with TRBJ2-2, with 13 bases lining up with TRBD2. CDR1 is MNHEY and CDR2 is SVGAGI in the germline V gene. The CDR3 extends over 16 amino acids. The V segment lost 4 bases and the J segment 4 bases; nucleotides outside the gene matches: 3.

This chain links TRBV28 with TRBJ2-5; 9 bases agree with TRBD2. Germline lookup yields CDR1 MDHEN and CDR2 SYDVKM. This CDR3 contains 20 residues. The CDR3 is CPLAGVGVCVGFPNEETQYF. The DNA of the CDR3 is TGTCCCTTAGCGGGAGTGGGGGTATGTGTAGGTTTCCCAAACGAGGAGACCCAGTACTTC.